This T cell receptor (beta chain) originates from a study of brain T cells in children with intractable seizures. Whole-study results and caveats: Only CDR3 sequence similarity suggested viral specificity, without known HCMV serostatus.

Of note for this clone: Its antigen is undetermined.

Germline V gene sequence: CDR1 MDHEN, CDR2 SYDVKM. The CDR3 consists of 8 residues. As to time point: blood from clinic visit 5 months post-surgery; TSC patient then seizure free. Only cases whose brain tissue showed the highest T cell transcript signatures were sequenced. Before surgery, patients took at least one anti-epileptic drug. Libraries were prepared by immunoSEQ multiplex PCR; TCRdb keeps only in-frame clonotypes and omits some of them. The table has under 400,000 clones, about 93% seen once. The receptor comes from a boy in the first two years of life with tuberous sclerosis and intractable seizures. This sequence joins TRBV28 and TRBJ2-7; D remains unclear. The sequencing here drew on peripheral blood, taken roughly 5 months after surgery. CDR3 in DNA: TGTGCTTTTGGCGAGCAGTACTTC. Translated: CAFGEQYF.